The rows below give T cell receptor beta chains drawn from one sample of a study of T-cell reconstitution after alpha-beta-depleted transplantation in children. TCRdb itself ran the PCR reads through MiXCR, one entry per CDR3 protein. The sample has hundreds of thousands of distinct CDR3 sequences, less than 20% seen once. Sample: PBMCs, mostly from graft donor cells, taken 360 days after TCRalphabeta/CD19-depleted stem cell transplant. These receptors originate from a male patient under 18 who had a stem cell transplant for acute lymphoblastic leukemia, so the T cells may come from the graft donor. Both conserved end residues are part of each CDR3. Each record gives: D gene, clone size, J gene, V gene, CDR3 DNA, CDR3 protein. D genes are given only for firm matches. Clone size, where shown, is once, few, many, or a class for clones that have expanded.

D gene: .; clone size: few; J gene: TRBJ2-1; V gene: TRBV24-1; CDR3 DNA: TGTGCCACCAGTAATACAGCGAGCTCCTACAATGAGCAGTTCTTC; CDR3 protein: CATSNTASSYNEQFF
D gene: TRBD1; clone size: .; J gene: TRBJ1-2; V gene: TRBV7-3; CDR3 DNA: TGTGCCAGCAGCTTAATTGGGGGACAGAAGAACTATGGCTACACCTTC; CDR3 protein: CASSLIGGQKNYGYTF
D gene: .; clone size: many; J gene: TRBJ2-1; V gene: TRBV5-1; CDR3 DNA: TGTGCCAGCAGCTTGGGGGGCTATGAGCAGTTCTTC; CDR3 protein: CASSLGGYEQFF
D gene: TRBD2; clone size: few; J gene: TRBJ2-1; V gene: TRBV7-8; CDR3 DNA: TGTGCCAGCAGCTTAAGGCTCTCTAGCGGTAACAATGAGCAGTTCTTC; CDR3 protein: CASSLRLSSGNNEQFF
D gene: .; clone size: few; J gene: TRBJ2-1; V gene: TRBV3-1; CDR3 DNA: TGTGCCAGCAGCCGCAGGGGCAATGAGCAGTTCTTC; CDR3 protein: CASSRRGNEQFF
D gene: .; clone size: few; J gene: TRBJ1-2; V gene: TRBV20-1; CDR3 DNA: TGCAGTGCGGGGGGGCTCTATGGCTACACCTTC; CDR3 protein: CSAGGLYGYTF
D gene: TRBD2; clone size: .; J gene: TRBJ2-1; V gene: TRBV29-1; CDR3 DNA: TGCAGCGTTGAATCCTCGGGACTACCCTTAGGTGAGCAGTTCTTC; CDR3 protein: CSVESSGLPLGEQFF
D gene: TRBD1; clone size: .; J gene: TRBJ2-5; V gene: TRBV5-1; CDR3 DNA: TGCGCCAGCAGTCGAAAGACAGGGGAAGAGACCCAGTACTTC; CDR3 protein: CASSRKTGEETQYF
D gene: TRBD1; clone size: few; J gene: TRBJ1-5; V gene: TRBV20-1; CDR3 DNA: TGCAGTGCCCGGGGCGGCAGGGGGGGAGGCAATCAGCCCCAGCATTTT; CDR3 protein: CSARGGRGGGNQPQHF
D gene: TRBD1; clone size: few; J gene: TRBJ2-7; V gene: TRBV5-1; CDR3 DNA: TGCGCCAGCACCTTGCGACAGGGGGATCCCTACGAGCAGTACTTC; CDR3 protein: CASTLRQGDPYEQYF
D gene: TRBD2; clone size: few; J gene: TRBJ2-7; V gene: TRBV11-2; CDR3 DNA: TGTGCCAGCAGCTTAGTTACGAGCGGGAGTATGGTCTACGAGCAGTACTTC; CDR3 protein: CASSLVTSGSMVYEQYF
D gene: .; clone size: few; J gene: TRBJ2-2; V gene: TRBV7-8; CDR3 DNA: TGTGCCAGCAGCCGAGACCCGACTCGAGGGGGCACCGGGGAGCTGTTTTTT; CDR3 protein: CASSRDPTRGGTGELFF
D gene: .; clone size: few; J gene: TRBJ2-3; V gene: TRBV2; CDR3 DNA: TGTGCCAGCAGTGTAGACAGGCGAAGCACAGATACGCAGTATTTT; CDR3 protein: CASSVDRRSTDTQYF
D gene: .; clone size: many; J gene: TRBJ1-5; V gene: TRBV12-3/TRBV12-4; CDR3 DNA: TGTGCCAGCAGTTTGAGGCAGGGGACCTCTAGCAATCAGCCCCAGCATTTT; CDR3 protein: CASSLRQGTSSNQPQHF
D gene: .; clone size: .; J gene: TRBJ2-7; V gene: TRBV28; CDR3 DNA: TGTGCCAGCAGTTCAACAGGCTACCTCTCCTACGAGCAGTACTTC; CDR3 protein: CASSSTGYLSYEQYF
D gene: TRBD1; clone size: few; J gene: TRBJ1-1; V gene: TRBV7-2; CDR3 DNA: TGTGCCAGCAGCTTAGCGAGGGGGCGTGGAGCTTTCTTT; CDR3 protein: CASSLARGRGAFF
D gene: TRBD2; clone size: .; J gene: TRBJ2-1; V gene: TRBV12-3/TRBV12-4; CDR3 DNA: TGTGCCAGCAGTATCACTAGCGGGAGGGCGCTTGATGAGCAGTTCTTC; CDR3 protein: CASSITSGRALDEQFF
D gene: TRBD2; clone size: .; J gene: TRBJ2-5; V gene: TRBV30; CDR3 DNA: TGTGCCTGGAGAAGCGGACTAGCGGGATTCGTAGAGACCCAGTACTTC; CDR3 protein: CAWRSGLAGFVETQYF
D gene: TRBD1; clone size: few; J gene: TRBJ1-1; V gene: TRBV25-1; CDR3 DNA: TGTGCCAGCAGTGAGACAGGGTTCACTGAAGCTTTCTTT; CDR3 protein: CASSETGFTEAFF
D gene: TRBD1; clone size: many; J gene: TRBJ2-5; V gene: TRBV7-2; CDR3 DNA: TGTGCCAGCAGCTTCGACAGGGGTGTTCTAGAGACCCAGTACTTC; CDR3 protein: CASSFDRGVLETQYF
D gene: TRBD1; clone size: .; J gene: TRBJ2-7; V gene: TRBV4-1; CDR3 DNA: TGCGCCAGCAGCCAAGAAGACAGGGCTGCCTACGAGCAGTACTTC; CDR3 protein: CASSQEDRAAYEQYF
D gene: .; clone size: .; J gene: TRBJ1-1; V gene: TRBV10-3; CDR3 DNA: TGTGCCATCAGTGAGTCAGGGGTAACGGGCACTGAAGCTTTCTTT; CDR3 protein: CAISESGVTGTEAFF